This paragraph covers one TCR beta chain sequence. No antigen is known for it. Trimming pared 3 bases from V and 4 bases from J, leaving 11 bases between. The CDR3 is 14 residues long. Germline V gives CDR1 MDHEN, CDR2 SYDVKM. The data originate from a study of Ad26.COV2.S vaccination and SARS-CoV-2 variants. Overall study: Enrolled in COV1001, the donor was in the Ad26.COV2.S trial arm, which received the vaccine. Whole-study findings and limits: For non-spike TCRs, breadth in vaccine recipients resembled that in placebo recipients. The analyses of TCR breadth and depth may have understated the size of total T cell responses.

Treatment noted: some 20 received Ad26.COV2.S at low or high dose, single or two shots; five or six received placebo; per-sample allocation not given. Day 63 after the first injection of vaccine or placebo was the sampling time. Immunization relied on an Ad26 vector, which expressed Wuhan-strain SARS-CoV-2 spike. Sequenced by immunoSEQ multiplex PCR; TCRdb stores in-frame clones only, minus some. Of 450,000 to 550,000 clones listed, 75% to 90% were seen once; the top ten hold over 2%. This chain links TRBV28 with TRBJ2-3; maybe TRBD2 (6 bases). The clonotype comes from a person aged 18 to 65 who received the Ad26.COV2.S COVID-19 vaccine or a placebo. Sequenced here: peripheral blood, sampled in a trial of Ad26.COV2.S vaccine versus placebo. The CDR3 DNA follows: TGTGCCAGCAGTTTCGGGACTCAGGCAGATACGCAGTATTTT. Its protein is CASSFGTQADTQYF.